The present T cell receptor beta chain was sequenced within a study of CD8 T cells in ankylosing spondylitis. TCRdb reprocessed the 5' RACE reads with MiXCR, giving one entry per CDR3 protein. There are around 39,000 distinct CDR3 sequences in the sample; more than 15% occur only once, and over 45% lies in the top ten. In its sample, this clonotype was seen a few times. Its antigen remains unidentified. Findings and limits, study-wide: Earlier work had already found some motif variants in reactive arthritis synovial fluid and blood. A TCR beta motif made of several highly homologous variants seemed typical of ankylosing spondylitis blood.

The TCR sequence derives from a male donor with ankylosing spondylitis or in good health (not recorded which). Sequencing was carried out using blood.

The CDR3 DNA reads TGTGCCAGCAGCGCAGGACAGGAAGACACCGGGGAGCTGTTTTTT. This codes for CASSAGQEDTGELFF. The chain combines TRBV9 with TRBJ2-2, with 7 bases lining up with TRBD1. The CDR3 sequence is 15 residues long. J gave up 3 bases and V 3 bases, and 5 bases lay outside the gene matches. Looked up from germline, CDR1 is SGDLS and CDR2 is YYNGEE. Combining the CDR3 with reference TRBV9 and TRBJ2-2 gives the whole variable domain DSGVTQTPKHLITATGQRVTLRCSPRSGDLSVYWYQQSLDQGLQFLIQYYNGEERAKGNILERFSAQQFPDLHSELNLSSLELGDSALYFCASSAGQEDTGELFFGEGSRLTVL.